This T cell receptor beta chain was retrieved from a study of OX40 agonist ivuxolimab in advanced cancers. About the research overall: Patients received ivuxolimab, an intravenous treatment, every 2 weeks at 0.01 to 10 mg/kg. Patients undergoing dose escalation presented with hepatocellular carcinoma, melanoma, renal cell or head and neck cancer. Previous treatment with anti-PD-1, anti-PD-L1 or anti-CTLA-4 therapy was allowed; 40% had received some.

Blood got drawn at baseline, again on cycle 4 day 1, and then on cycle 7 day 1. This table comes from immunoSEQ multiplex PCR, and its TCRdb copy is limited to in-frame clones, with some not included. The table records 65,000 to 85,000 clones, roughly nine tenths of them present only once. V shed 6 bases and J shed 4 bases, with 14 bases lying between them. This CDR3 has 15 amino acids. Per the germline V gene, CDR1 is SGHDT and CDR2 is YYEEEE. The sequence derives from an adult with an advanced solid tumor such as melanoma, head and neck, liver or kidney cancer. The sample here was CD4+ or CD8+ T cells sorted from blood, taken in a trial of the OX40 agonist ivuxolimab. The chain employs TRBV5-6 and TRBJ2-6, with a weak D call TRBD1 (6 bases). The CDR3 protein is CASTLGTSGANVLTF. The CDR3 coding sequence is TGTGCCAGCACCCTCGGGACATCGGGGGCCAACGTCCTGACTTTC.